The rows below give T cell receptor beta chains drawn from one sample of a study of regulatory dendritic cells for organ transplantation. Produced via immunoSEQ multiplex PCR; TCRdb's table is partial and in-frame only. The table includes fewer than 40,000 clones, just over 90% detected once. Source material: naive CD8+ T cells from blood. The receptors were sampled from a human donor in good health. The CDR3 runs from the conserved cysteine through the conserved F or W. The D gene is left open where the match is weak. Expanded clones get a size class; other rows say once, few or many, or leave the size out.

d_call,v_call,j_call,clone_size,cdr3_aa,cdr3_nt
-,TRBV2,TRBJ2-1,-,CASSEPRDTYYNEQFF,TGTGCCAGCAGTGAACCCCGGGACACATACTACAATGAGCAGTTCTTC
-,TRBV9,TRBJ1-2,-,CASFRSHLYF,TGTGCCAGCTTCAGGAGCCATCTCTACTTC
TRBD2,TRBV2,TRBJ2-3,-,CASSEKAGGPDTQYF,TGTGCCAGCAGTGAAAAGGCGGGGGGGCCGGATACGCAGTATTTT
-,TRBV7-6,TRBJ1-1,-,CASSLDSGTEAFF,TGTGCCAGCAGCTTAGACAGCGGAACTGAAGCTTTCTTT
-,TRBV5-6,TRBJ1-2,-,CASSLMVEGPLGGYTF,TGTGCCAGCAGCTTGATGGTTGAGGGCCCCCTGGGGGGCTACACCTTC
-,TRBV14,TRBJ1-4,-,CASSNTGHLLFF,TGTGCCAGCAGCAATACAGGGCATCTACTGTTTTTT
-,TRBV28,TRBJ2-1,-,CASTITGFDPYEQFF,TGTGCCAGCACCATAACGGGATTCGACCCCTATGAGCAGTTCTTC
TRBD2,TRBV4-3,TRBJ2-3,-,CASSQVLAGDLASTDTQYF,TGCGCCAGCAGCCAAGTCCTAGCGGGGGACCTCGCTAGCACAGATACGCAGTATTTT
-,TRBV30,TRBJ1-6,-,CAWSPPDTAGSPLHF,TGTGCCTGGAGTCCACCGGACACGGCGGGTTCACCCCTCCACTTT
TRBD1,TRBV7-8,TRBJ2-3,-,CASSTGDGTGTQYF,TGTGCCAGCTCGACAGGGGACGGGACGGGTACGCAGTATTTT
-,TRBV7-2,TRBJ1-5,-,CASSLGRGNQPQHF,TGTGCCAGCAGCTTAGGACGGGGGAATCAGCCCCAGCATTTT
TRBD1,TRBV28,TRBJ2-1,-,CASWGTGTYNEQFF,TGTGCCAGCTGGGGGACAGGAACTTACAATGAGCAGTTCTTC
TRBD2,TRBV7-9,TRBJ2-5,-,CASSLRAGGQETQYF,TGTGCCAGCAGCTTAAGAGCGGGGGGGCAGGAGACCCAGTACTTC
-,TRBV25-1,TRBJ2-7,-,CASSGYSPHEQYF,TGTGCCAGCAGTGGTTATAGCCCCCACGAGCAGTACTTC
-,TRBV25-1,TRBJ1-1,-,CASPQVREAFF,TGTGCCAGTCCCCAGGTCAGGGAAGCTTTCTTT
-,TRBV18,TRBJ2-3,once,CASSPWTAESTDTQYF,TGTGCCAGCTCACCATGGACAGCTGAGAGCACAGATACGCAGTATTTT
-,TRBV2,TRBJ2-7,-,CASSVTDEQYF,TGTGCCAGCAGTGTGACGGACGAGCAGTACTTC
TRBD1,TRBV9,TRBJ2-3,-,CASSAWDRGTDTQYF,TGTGCCAGCAGCGCTTGGGACAGGGGCACAGATACGCAGTATTTT
-,TRBV25-1,TRBJ2-2,-,CASTEPNTGELFF,TGTGCCAGCACAGAGCCGAACACCGGGGAGCTGTTTTTT
-,TRBV28,TRBJ2-1,once,CASSLPADGTTYNEQFF,TGTGCCAGCAGTTTACCCGCGGACGGAACGACCTACAATGAGCAGTTCTTC
TRBD2,TRBV19,TRBJ2-1,once,CASSSRTSGMEEQFF,TGTGCCAGTAGTTCAAGGACTAGCGGGATGGAGGAGCAGTTCTTC
-,TRBV30,TRBJ1-1,-,CAWSLGFEVGYTEAFF,TGTGCCTGGAGTTTAGGGTTTGAGGTTGGGTACACTGAAGCTTTCTTT
-,TRBV28,TRBJ2-7,-,CASSFPQTGHYEQYF,TGTGCCAGCAGTTTCCCCCAGACAGGACACTACGAGCAGTACTTC
-,TRBV10-3,TRBJ1-2,-,CAISERGSYGYTF,TGTGCCATCAGTGAAAGAGGGAGCTATGGCTACACCTTC
-,TRBV4-3,TRBJ2-7,-,CASSGDVSAEQYF,TGCGCCAGCAGCGGGGACGTTTCGGCCGAGCAGTACTTC
-,TRBV30,TRBJ2-1,-,CAWSVGSGSNNEQFF,TGTGCCTGGAGTGTAGGTAGCGGATCAAACAATGAGCAGTTCTTC
-,TRBV19,TRBJ2-3,-,CASSSRTDTDTQYF,TGTGCCAGTAGTTCCCGGACTGACACAGATACGCAGTATTTT
-,TRBV27,TRBJ2-7,-,CASSLYGSYEQYF,TGTGCCAGCAGTTTATATGGCTCCTACGAGCAGTACTTC
-,TRBV9,TRBJ1-1,-,CASSPRPMNTEAFF,TGTGCCAGCAGCCCAAGACCCATGAACACTGAAGCTTTCTTT
TRBD1,TRBV30,TRBJ2-7,-,CAWGDRGHYYEQYF,TGTGCCTGGGGAGACAGGGGCCATTACTACGAGCAGTACTTC
TRBD1,TRBV7-9,TRBJ2-1,-,CASSPGQGVSNEQFF,TGTGCCAGCAGCCCGGGACAGGGGGTATCAAATGAGCAGTTCTTC
-,TRBV13,TRBJ1-1,-,CASSLFQDTNTEAFF,TGTGCCAGCAGCTTATTCCAGGACACGAACACTGAAGCTTTCTTT
-,TRBV13,TRBJ1-1,-,CASRLVGENTEAFF,TGTGCCAGCAGATTAGTAGGGGAGAACACTGAAGCTTTCTTT
-,TRBV7-9,TRBJ2-5,-,CASSLAEFQETQYF,TGTGCCAGCAGCTTAGCGGAATTCCAAGAGACCCAGTACTTC
TRBD2,TRBV7-7,TRBJ2-1,-,CASSLRLAGTYNEQFF,TGTGCTAGCAGCCTCCGACTAGCGGGGACCTACAATGAGCAGTTCTTC
TRBD1,TRBV28,TRBJ1-4,-,CASLEIQGGEKLFF,TGTGCCAGTCTCGAGATTCAGGGGGGAGAAAAACTGTTTTTT
-,TRBV27,TRBJ1-6,-,CATGTYNSPLHF,TGTGCCACCGGGACCTATAATTCACCCCTCCACTTT